One sample yielded the 8 T cell receptor beta chains listed below, sequenced in a study of blood T cell repertoires in COVID-19. Measured with immunoSEQ multiplex PCR; TCRdb has only the in-frame clones, and not every one. The repertoire holds fewer than 700,000 clones, with roughly nine tenths as singletons. What was sequenced was peripheral blood. These receptors all come from a woman in her 50s with COVID-19, enrolled during active disease.

DNA of the CDR3: TGTGCCAGCAGTTCGGTAGGGGATACCTACGAGCAGTACTTC. This codes for CASSSVGDTYEQYF. The chain recombines TRBV28 with TRBJ2-7, with a weak D call TRBD1 (5 bases). Germline-derived CDR1 and CDR2 are MDHEN and SYDVKM. This CDR3 is 14 amino acids long. V was trimmed by 4 bases and J by 2 bases, leaving 12 bases between them.

The chain combines TRBV24-1 with TRBJ2-2; TRBD2 aligns across 7 bases. The V and J ends lost 10 bases and 3 bases, in that order; junction bases with no gene match: 4. CDR1 and CDR2 (germline): KGHDR, SFDVKD. The CDR3 totals 13 residues. CDR3 in DNA: TGTGCCACTGCACGGGAGGACACCGGGGAGCTGTTTTTT. It encodes CATAREDTGELFF.

The chain has TRBV3-1 (or the pseudogene TRBV3-2) and TRBJ2-7, with TRBD2 as a possible D gene (6 bases). Looked up from germline, CDR1 is LGHDT and CDR2 is YNNKEL (reference sequence). The V end lost 4 bases, the J end lost 0 bases, and 28 bases lay between the germline ends. There are 20 residues in the CDR3. Here the CDR3 DNA reads TGTGCCAGCAGCCCTCTTCCCTATTCAGGTAGGGACTTTAGCTCCTACGAGCAGTACTTC. It specifies CASSPLPYSGRDFSSYEQYF.

This chain links TRBV2 with TRBJ1-6; 8 positions match TRBD1. CDR3 length: 14 residues. Germline V gene lookup returns CDR1 SNHLY and CDR2 FYNNEI. J was trimmed by 9 bases and V by 3 bases; bases with no gene match: 4. The CDR3 sequence: CASSDRGLGSPLHF. For the CDR3, the DNA is TGTGCCAGCAGTGACAGGGGGCTGGGTTCACCCCTCCACTTT.

The CDR3 sequence is CASSLVSAGTSGNTIYF. Written as DNA, the CDR3 is TGTGCCAGCAGCTTAGTCAGTGCAGGCACCTCTGGAAACACCATATATTTT. The chain couples TRBV7-9 to TRBJ1-3; D is uncertain. Trimming took off 1 base at V and 0 bases at J, with 13 bases between the two ends. The CDR3 has 17 amino acids. From germline, CDR1 is SEHNR and CDR2 FQNEAQ (reference sequence). Together with reference TRBV7-9 and TRBJ1-3, the CDR3 gives the full variable domain: DTGVSQNPRHKITKRGQNVTFRCDPISEHNRLYWYRQTLGQGPEFLTYFQNEAQLEKSRLLSDRFSAERPKGSFSTLEIQRTEQGDSAMYLCASSLVSAGTSGNTIYFGEGSWLTVV.

The chain combines TRBV4-2 with TRBJ2-2; the match to TRBD2 covers 7 bases. Germline CDR1 is LGHNA and CDR2 is YNFKEQ. The CDR3 is 15 residues long. The V and J ends lost 4 bases and 0 bases, in that order; junction bases with no gene match: 2. The CDR3 DNA sequence: TGTGCCAGCAGCCGAGGACTAGCGAACACCGGGGAGCTGTTTTTT. Its protein product is CASSRGLANTGELFF.

J is TRBJ2-3 and V is TRBV7-3; weak D call: TRBD1 (5 bases). Germline V gives CDR1 SGHTA, CDR2 FQGTGA. V was shortened by 5 bases and J by 6 bases, with 12 bases between the two germline ends. This CDR3 contains 13 residues. CDR3 residues: CASSPQAGDTQYF. For the CDR3, the DNA is TGTGCCAGCAGCCCACAGGCCGGGGATACGCAGTATTTT. The whole variable domain, remainder taken from reference TRBV7-3 and TRBJ2-3, is GAGVSQTPSNKVTEKGKYVELRCDPISGHTALYWYRQSLGQGPEFLIYFQGTGAADDSGLPNDRFFAVRPEGSVSTLKIQRTERGDSAVYLCASSPQAGDTQYFGPGTRLTVL.

This sequence joins TRBV11-2 and TRBJ2-7; a possible D gene is TRBD2 (6 bases). Trimming took off 3 bases at V and 2 bases at J, with 14 bases between the two ends. Germline V lookup: CDR1 SGHAT, CDR2 FQNNGV. The CDR3 spans 15 residues. The CDR3 region has the DNA TGTGCCAGCAGCTTCCGGGGGAGGATCCCCTACGAGCAGTACTTC. Its translation: CASSFRGRIPYEQYF.